The present entry profiles one T cell receptor (beta chain) with its context. Its specificity is unknown. The protocol was immunoSEQ multiplex PCR, while the TCRdb copy is restricted to in-frame clones and leaves out a portion. Of about 130,000 clones in the sample, around 90% were seen once. This entry is derived from a study of graft-versus-host responses after intestinal transplantation. Overall study: Multivisceral, liver-intestinal, or isolated intestinal transplants were performed in recipients.

Overall study results and limits: In recipient marrow, GvH clones were found, and some appeared first in ileum or blood. The presence of high graft-versus-host to host-versus-graft clonal ratios in allografts characterized patients with graft-donor T cell macrochimerism.

The germline V and J ends were trimmed by 5 bases and 0 bases, with 11 bases remaining between them. The CDR3 contains 15 residues. The germline V gene encodes CDR1 MNHEY and CDR2 SMNVEV (reference sequence). This TCR derives from a human donor who received an intestinal transplant. Specimen: unstimulated CD4+ T cells sorted from spleen or lymph node cells, collected before intestinal transplant. The chain links TRBV27 to TRBJ2-1, with D possibly TRBD2 on 5 matching bases. CDR3 amino acids: CASSRAGSSYNEQFF. CDR3 nucleotides: TGTGCCAGCAGTCGAGCTGGGAGCTCCTACAATGAGCAGTTCTTC.